This TCR beta chain appears in the sequencing data of a study of CD8 T cells in Susac syndrome (dated by TCRdb to between 2019 and 2020). About the investigation overall: Whether CD8+ T cell activation and differentiation in Susac syndrome was antigen driven was tested using repertoire sequencing. The full study reports these points: The study acknowledged that relatively few individuals were included in the TCR sequencing and HLA analysis.

Peripheral blood CD8+ and CD4+ T cells from healthy donors, Susac syndrome patients and multiple sclerosis patients were profiled by high-throughput TCR beta sequencing. Healthy donors were included as age- and sex-matched controls. Bulk CD8+ and CD4+ T cells were purified by magnetic negative isolation, while CD8+ TEMRA cells were enriched using FACS. Blood was drawn into EDTA tubes, processed within 24 hours, and PBMCs were isolated by density gradient centrifugation. PBMCs destined for TCR sequencing were cryopreserved in liquid nitrogen and later thawed in a 37 °C water bath. A purity of at least 90% was achieved for sorted or isolated CD4+, CD8+ and CD8+ TEMRA cells. RNA was extracted with the RNeasy kit and 0.5 to 1 ug was reverse transcribed using random hexamers. TCR beta CDR3 regions were amplified with the immunoSEQ multiplex PCR assay covering 54 Vbeta and 13 Jbeta segments. PCR amplification bias was corrected using a synthetic template baseline for primer optimization and computational correction. Regarding the original processing steps: Only productive sequences were kept, with reads annotated to V, D and J genes according to IMGT and analyzed in immunoSEQ Analyzer. Clonality was computed as one minus Shannon entropy normalized by log2 of the number of productive unique sequences. For each patient and control, public and private clones were evaluated within the 100 most prevalent clones. Clones were defined as Susac-specific if absent from the healthy and MS cohorts, from roughly 1,100 published viral clones and from other ImmuneACCESS disease sequences. TCRdb reworked the public reads: Q25 trimming with fastp, MiXCR clone assembly, productive beta chains retained. CDR3 protein sequences are deduplicated, and each keeps its most common genes and DNA. These V and J calls originate from TCRdb's pipeline instead of the authors' own analysis. This sample lists about 130,000 distinct CDR3 sequences; about 93% were detected once. In total, the top ten clones hold 0.087% of the sample.

To note about this clonotype: This clone's antigen is unknown. Base quality data are lacking; no much larger clone is found one base away.

Looking up the germline V gene yields CDR1 SNHLY and CDR2 FYNNEI. The CDR3 sequence holds 10 residues, the cysteine and phenylalanine included. Just the 30-base CDR3 DNA is kept, in frame starting at base 1. Trimming removed 4 bases from V and 7 bases from J, leaving 4 bases between the germline ends. The chain links TRBV2 with TRBJ2-5, with the D gene not confidently named. Specimen: CD4+ T cells from PBMCs. The sequence came from a human donor in good health. This receptor has the CDR3 CASSVGTQYF. The nucleotide sequence is given as TGTGCCAGCAGTGTGGGGACCCAGTACTTC.